These 29 T cell receptor beta chains share one sample of origin, sequenced in a study of blood T cell repertoires in COVID-19. Sequenced by immunoSEQ multiplex PCR; TCRdb stores in-frame clones only, minus some. Of fewer than 200,000 clones in the sample, 82% were seen once. Sequencing was performed on PBMCs or T cells enriched from blood (not recorded which). These receptors all stem from a woman aged 55-70 years with acute COVID-19.

The V gene is TRBV14, the J gene TRBJ1-2; D is uncertain. From germline, CDR1 is SGHDN and CDR2 FVKESK. The CDR3 is 15 residues long. Trimming removed 1 base from V and 1 base from J, with 10 bases in between. CDR3 sequence: CASSQAGKGNYGYTF. The CDR3 coding sequence is TGTGCCAGCAGCCAAGCGGGGAAGGGTAACTATGGCTACACCTTC.

This clone was seen only a few times. The chain couples TRBV7-8 to TRBJ1-2; D perhaps matches TRBD1 (6 bases). The V end lost 3 bases, the J end lost 4 bases, and 9 bases lay between the germline ends. This CDR3 has 13 residues. The germline V gene encodes CDR1 SGHVS and CDR2 FQNEAQ. The chain's CDR3 is CASSLGAAYGYTF. Here the CDR3 DNA reads TGTGCCAGCAGCTTGGGGGCGGCCTATGGCTACACCTTC. Supplemented by reference TRBV7-8 and TRBJ1-2, the full variable domain reads GAGVSQSPRYKVAKRGQDVALRCDPISGHVSLFWYQQALGQGPEFLTYFQNEAQLDKSGLPSDRFFAERPEGSVSTLKIQRTQQEDSAVYLCASSLGAAYGYTFGSGTRLTVV.

This rearrangement joins TRBV30 to TRBJ2-1; TRBD2 matches 7 bases. Germline V gene lookup returns CDR1 GTSNPN and CDR2 SVGIG (reference sequence). The CDR3 sequence is 13 residues long. V shed 1 base and J 5 bases; nucleotides not matched to a gene: 2. In DNA form, the CDR3 reads TGTGCCTGGAGTGGACTAGCCGACAATGAGCAGTTCTTC. Protein sequence: CAWSGLADNEQFF.

The J gene is TRBJ2-7, the V gene TRBV6-5, with 7 bases matching TRBD2. CDR1 and CDR2 from the germline V gene are MNHEY and SVGAGI. This CDR3 region has 15 residues. V shed 4 bases and J 3 bases; nucleotides not matched to a gene: 9. CDR3 sequence: CASSSSGTTIYEQYF. CDR3 DNA sequence: TGTGCCAGCAGTTCATCCGGGACTACTATCTACGAGCAGTACTTC.

The V and J genes are TRBV6-5 and TRBJ1-1; TRBD1 might be the D (6 bases). V lost 9 bases and J 10 bases, leaving 18 bases between the germline ends. Looked up from germline, CDR1 is MNHEY and CDR2 is SVGAGI. There are 12 residues in the CDR3. CDR3 in amino acids: CASGDTVLRAFF. CDR3 nucleotide sequence: TGTGCCAGTGGGGACACGGTTCTTAGAGCTTTCTTT.

The rearrangement joins TRBV15 to TRBJ2-2; D is uncertain. Germline CDR1 reads LNHNV; CDR2 reads YYDKDF (reference sequence). CDR3 length: 18 residues. V shed 1 base and J shed 3 bases, with 18 bases lying between them. The CDR3 loop is CATSRAPNSKGDTGELFF. The CDR3 bases are TGTGCCACCAGCAGAGCGCCGAACTCGAAAGGAGACACCGGGGAGCTGTTTTTT.

The gene calls are TRBV28 and TRBJ2-5; 11 bases align to TRBD2. The CDR3 covers 17 residues. The trim removed 3 bases at V and 2 bases at J, leaving 8 bases unmatched. CDR1 is MDHEN and CDR2 is SYDVKM in the germline V gene. The CDR3 spells CASSLELAGAYQETQYF. In nucleotides, the CDR3 is TGTGCCAGCAGTTTGGAACTAGCGGGGGCCTATCAAGAGACCCAGTACTTC.

Points on this clone: This may be a read error, as it is one base from a much larger clone. The V and J genes are TRBV11-2 and TRBJ1-2; a possible D gene is TRBD1 (5 bases). CDR1 and CDR2 (germline): SGHAT, FQNNGV. The length of the CDR3 is 12 residues. V lost 1 base, J lost 6 bases, and 6 bases lay in between. The DNA for the CDR3 is TGTGCCAGCAGCTTAGGCAGGGATGGCTACACCTTC. Protein product: CASSLGRDGYTF.

The chain has TRBV5-4 and TRBJ2-2; D perhaps matches TRBD2 (5 bases). The V gene's germline CDR1 is SGHNT and CDR2 YYREEE (reference sequence). The V end was cut by 2 bases, the J end by 7 bases, with 6 bases between. The CDR3 sequence is 12 residues long. CDR3 sequence (DNA): TGTGCCAGCAGCTTCGAGGGCGGGGAGCTGTTTTTT. The encoded protein is CASSFEGGELFF.

This chain links TRBV9 with TRBJ2-1; D might be TRBD2 (5 bases). Germline assignment: CDR1 SGDLS and CDR2 YYNGEE. The length of the CDR3 is 13 residues. Between the trimmed V and J ends, which lost 0 bases and 8 bases, there was a span of 9 bases. The chain's CDR3 is CASSVGGFDEQFF. As DNA, the CDR3 is TGTGCCAGCAGCGTAGGAGGGTTCGATGAGCAGTTCTTC.

DNA for the CDR3: TGTGCCTGGAGTTTAGCAGGGGACGCGGGAAACACCATATATTTT. Its translation is CAWSLAGDAGNTIYF. This chain links TRBV30 with TRBJ1-3; maybe TRBD1 (6 bases). V dropped 2 bases and J dropped 4 bases, with 15 bases sitting between them. CDR3 length: 15 residues. Germline V lookup: CDR1 GTSNPN, CDR2 SVGIG (reference sequence).

This sequence joins TRBV29-1 and TRBJ2-7; maybe TRBD2 (6 bases). There are 12 residues in the CDR3. Trimming left V 3 bases short and J 3 bases short, with 9 bases between. Germline CDR1 and CDR2: SQVTM and ANQGSEA. DNA for the CDR3: TGCAGCGTTGAGGGACTGGACTACGAGCAGTACTTC. It codes for CSVEGLDYEQYF.

The chain employs TRBV2 and TRBJ2-4; D unresolved. Germline CDR1 reads SNHLY; CDR2 reads FYNNEI. The CDR3 has 12 amino acids. V shed 6 bases and J shed 0 bases, with 3 bases lying between them. The CDR3 spells CASSKAKNIQYF. The CDR3 DNA reads TGTGCCAGCAGCAAAGCCAAAAACATTCAGTACTTC.

The genes are TRBV9 and TRBJ1-4, with a possible D match to TRBD1 (5 bases). The length of the CDR3 is 16 residues. Germline CDR1 SGDLS, CDR2 YYNGEE. V lost 0 bases, J lost 3 bases, and 12 bases lay in between. CDR3 amino acids: CASSVAPGGANEKLFF. The DNA for the CDR3 is TGTGCCAGCAGCGTAGCTCCGGGGGGTGCTAATGAAAAACTGTTTTTT.

This sequence joins TRBV9 and TRBJ2-1, with D possibly TRBD2 on 6 matching bases. The V end was cut by 1 base, the J end by 5 bases, with 13 bases between. The CDR3 sequence is 15 residues long. Germline V gives CDR1 SGDLS, CDR2 YYNGEE. CDR3 sequence: CASSVRSGPDNEQFF. The CDR3 coding sequence is TGTGCCAGCAGCGTAAGGAGCGGGCCCGACAATGAGCAGTTCTTC.

The genes are TRBV28 and TRBJ1-1; 7 bases agree with TRBD1. V was clipped by 8 bases and J by 4 bases; unmatched bases: 7. This CDR3 contains 13 residues. Germline CDR1 reads MDHEN; CDR2 reads SYDVKM. The CDR3 DNA sequence: TGTGCCAGCTTTCCTCCAGGGGGCACTGAAGCTTTCTTT. It translates to CASFPPGGTEAFF.

This chain joins TRBV6-2 or TRBV6-3 and TRBJ2-2; 9 bases align to TRBD2. Looked up from germline, CDR1 is MNHEY and CDR2 is SVGEGT. V lost 6 bases and J lost 5; bases outside the gene matches: 13. This CDR3 contains 17 residues. The CDR3 spells CASSAPPASGTTGELFF. For the CDR3, the DNA is TGTGCCAGCAGCGCACCCCCGGCTAGCGGGACGACCGGGGAGCTGTTTTTT.

In this sample, this clone turned up a few times. Other DNA sequences in the same sample also yield this CDR3. The chain is built from TRBV7-2 and TRBJ1-6; TRBD1 matches at 7 bases. The CDR3 has 15 amino acids. Losses at the gene ends were 5 bases for V and 7 bases for J; bases not matched to a gene: 8. The germline gives CDR1 SGHTA, CDR2 FQGNSA. CDR3 residues: CASSPRTGGNSPLHF. The CDR3 coding sequence is TGTGCCAGCAGCCCACGGACAGGTGGAAATTCACCCCTCCACTTT.

The V and J genes are TRBV7-9 and TRBJ1-6, with a weak D call TRBD1 (6 bases). From germline, CDR1 is SEHNR and CDR2 FQNEAQ (reference sequence). V was shortened by 5 bases and J by 7 bases, with 15 bases between the two germline ends. The CDR3 is 15 residues long. DNA of the CDR3: TGTGCCAGCAGCCCTACCGGGACAAACAATTCACCCCTCCACTTT. It translates to CASSPTGTNNSPLHF.

The chain has TRBV7-9 and TRBJ1-1; the match to TRBD1 covers 7 bases. The CDR3 has 16 amino acids. CDR1 and CDR2 from the germline V gene are SEHNR and FQNEAQ (reference sequence). V lost 7 bases and J lost 8; bases outside the gene matches: 19. The CDR3 DNA reads TGTGCCAGCAATTTATGGACCGGGACAGCCGCCCAGGAAGCTTTCTTT. It codes for CASNLWTGTAAQEAFF.

The CDR3, as DNA: TGTGCCAGTAGCCCCTACAGGTCGGGACTAGCTTCCAATGAGCAGTTCTTC. Translation gives CASSPYRSGLASNEQFF. This rearrangement joins TRBV19 to TRBJ2-1; 9 nucleotides line up with TRBD2. Trimming took 6 bases from V and 6 from J; bases not matched to a gene: 15. CDR3 length: 17 amino acids. The V gene's germline CDR1 is LNHDA and CDR2 SQIVND (reference sequence).

V gene TRBV10-3 combines with J gene TRBJ1-3; D perhaps matches TRBD1 (6 bases). V dropped 3 bases and J dropped 1 base, with 7 bases sitting between them. Looked up from germline, CDR1 is ENHRY and CDR2 is SYGVKD. This CDR3 has 14 amino acids. The CDR3: CAISETGSGNTIYF. CDR3 nucleotides: TGTGCCATCAGTGAAACAGGGTCTGGAAACACCATATATTTT.

The chain employs TRBV6-4 and TRBJ2-2, with 7 positions matching TRBD2. Trimming removed 10 bases from V and 5 bases from J; junction bases left unmatched: 10. This CDR3 has 14 residues. The germline V gene has CDR1 MRHNA and CDR2 SNTAGT. The CDR3: CANPRTRGTGELFF. CDR3 DNA sequence: TGTGCCAACCCCAGGACGCGGGGGACCGGGGAGCTGTTTTTT.

This sequence joins TRBV5-1 and TRBJ1-1, with TRBD1 matching over 9 bases. Unmatched junction bases numbered 8, after V lost 0 bases and J lost 11 bases. CDR3 length: 14 amino acids. The germline CDR1 and CDR2 sequences are SGHRS and YFSETQ. CDR3 loop: CASSLETGGFSAFF. The CDR3 bases are TGCGCCAGCAGCTTGGAGACAGGGGGGTTTTCTGCTTTCTTT.

The rearrangement links TRBV9 to TRBJ2-7, with TRBD1 matching over 7 bases. The CDR3 is made up of 14 amino acids. Germline assignment: CDR1 SGDLS and CDR2 YYNGEE. V shed 3 bases and J 6 bases; nucleotides not matched to a gene: 9. The CDR3 here is CASSAAGTAGEQYF. The CDR3 DNA follows: TGTGCCAGCAGCGCTGCCGGGACAGCTGGCGAGCAGTACTTC.

The genes are TRBV6-2 or TRBV6-3 and TRBJ1-6; D is possibly TRBD1 (6 bases). The CDR3 spans 21 residues. V was trimmed by 4 bases and J by 8 bases, leaving 33 bases between them. Germline V gene data show CDR1 as MNHEY and CDR2 as SVGEGT. The CDR3 sequence is CASSSYPSRTEALTLDSPLHF. The CDR3 nucleotides are TGTGCCAGCAGTTCCTACCCCTCAAGGACAGAGGCCTTGACCCTGGATTCACCCCTCCACTTT.

V gene TRBV27 combines with J gene TRBJ2-7; a possible D gene is TRBD2 (6 bases). The CDR3 is 13 residues long. V lost 11 bases to trimming and J lost 7 bases, with 21 bases between them. Germline V gives CDR1 MNHEY, CDR2 SMNVEV (reference sequence). DNA for the CDR3: TGTGCCTCGAAGGGATTGACTAGGTGGGAGCAGTACTTC. Its protein product is CASKGLTRWEQYF.

This clone was picked up one time. The rearrangement links TRBV25-1 to TRBJ2-3; 12 bases are a match to TRBD2. The CDR3 is 16 residues long. Per the germline V gene, CDR1 is MGHDK and CDR2 is SYGVNS. The J segment lost 7 bases and the V segment lost 2 bases, leaving 7 bases of the junction unmatched. The CDR3 region is CASSEGLAGLKNTQYF. The CDR3 DNA sequence: TGTGCCAGCAGTGAAGGACTAGCGGGACTCAAGAATACGCAGTATTTT.

The rearrangement joins TRBV28 to TRBJ1-5, with D hard to call. V shed 3 bases and J shed 0 bases, with 18 bases lying between them. The germline V gene encodes CDR1 MDHEN and CDR2 SYDVKM. The CDR3 is made up of 18 amino acids. CDR3 amino acids: CASSLGGRRAYSNQPQHF. DNA of the CDR3: TGTGCCAGCAGTTTGGGAGGACGGCGAGCATATAGCAATCAGCCCCAGCATTTT.